The clone carrying this TCR beta chain was picked up a small number of times. This sample stems from a study of T-cell reconstitution after alpha-beta-depleted transplantation in children. As it was prepared, the TCRbeta library received unique molecular identifiers. TCRdb re-called the PCR reads through MiXCR, storing one row per CDR3 protein. Among about 610,000 distinct CDR3 sequences, 10% to 13% were seen once, and the ten largest hold roughly 4%. Trimming pared 2 bases from V and 2 bases from J, leaving 10 bases between. This CDR3 has 15 amino acids. Germline V CDR1 and CDR2: GTSNPN, SVGIG (reference sequence).

The TCR sequence derives from a human donor who donated a stem cell graft to a child with acute myeloid leukemia. The chain recombines TRBV30 with TRBJ2-6; tentative D call: TRBD2 (5 bases). The sequences come from PBMCs from the stem cell graft donor, collected from the stem cell graft. CDR3 sequence: CAWSLPSPGANVLTF. Here the CDR3 DNA reads TGTGCCTGGAGTCTCCCTAGCCCTGGGGCCAACGTCCTGACTTTC.